This TCR beta chain was retrieved from a study of T cell repertoires in cytomegalovirus infection. To note about this clonotype: What it binds is not known.

One entry per CDR3 protein, called by TCRdb with MiXCR from the reads. The sample gives just over 450,000 distinct CDR3 sequences, under 55% of which show up once; 43% is in the top ten. General study results and limits: Totalled public TCR beta family frequency picked out people who carried CMV plus the relevant HLA. There were HLA-C-restricted CMV-specific TCR beta clonotypes dominating the ex vivo response.

Germline V CDR1 and CDR2: SGHNT, YYREEE (reference sequence). The CDR3 has 15 residues. The junction had 7 bases not matched to a gene; V was cut back by 0 bases and J by 6 bases. This sequence joins TRBV5-4 and TRBJ2-3; 7 bases are a match to TRBD2. Here the sequenced sample was cultured PBMCs, taken from culture after CMV antigen stimulation. The clonotype was recovered from a human donor in good health (CMV status not recorded). Some clones in this sample may be carry-over from other donors' samples. In DNA form, the CDR3 reads TGTGCCAGCAGCTTGGAGGTGCTAGCGGCGGATACGCAGTATTTT. Protein sequence: CASSLEVLAADTQYF.